This T cell receptor beta chain is drawn from a study of spatial heterogeneity in lung cancer. Study results and limitations: Higher tumor mutation counts went along with higher counts of expanded intratumoral alpha and beta TCRs.

This clonotype appeared many times. Its target is unknown. TCRdb re-derived calls from the 5' RACE reads in MiXCR, one entry per CDR3 protein. The data hold 8,000 to 10,000 distinct CDR3 sequences, with around 15% observed a single time. The V end was cut by 2 bases, the J end by 4 bases, with 11 bases between. The CDR3 sequence is 14 residues long. Germline V CDR1 and CDR2: SGHAT, FQNNGV. Time point given: sample taken at primary tumor resection. This TCR was sampled from a male donor with early-stage non-small cell lung cancer. The sample here was lung tumor tissue, taken at surgery. This chain uses TRBV11-2 with TRBJ1-1; unclear D gene. The CDR3 region is CASSLSQSGTEAFF. CDR3 DNA: TGTGCCAGCAGCTTAAGTCAATCGGGCACTGAAGCTTTCTTT.